This T cell receptor beta chain emerged from a study of blood T cell repertoires in COVID-19. Across the whole study: Italy, Spain and the United States were the sources of the convalescent and acute COVID-19 samples.

Method: immunoSEQ multiplex PCR; TCRdb's copy keeps in-frame clones and lacks some. The sample has tens of thousands of clones, approximately 90% seen once; the top ten hold around 5%. To note about this clone: At one of its ends the junction is not consistent with the germline gene, which may arise from a read error.

This TCR was sampled from a human donor in a cohort sampled during active COVID-19. The source material was peripheral blood.

The CDR3 here is CASSQGNRGGSF. The CDR3 DNA reads TGCGCCAGCAGCCAGGGCAACAGGGGGGGAAGCTTC. The genes are TRBV4-1 and TRBJ1-2; 8 bases map to TRBD1. CDR3 size: 12 residues. Germline CDR1 MGHRA, CDR2 YSYEKL.